The 2 T cell receptor beta chains given below trace back to one sample, sequenced in a study of blood T cells in healthy people across ages. Sample-barcoded 5' priming and a J-beta primer mix drove a second PCR of about 7 to 12 cycles. In TCRdb, the 5' RACE reads were re-called with MiXCR into one record per CDR3 protein. This sample has some 800,000 distinct CDR3 sequences, with around 45% found just once. The source material was blood. The receptors originated from a man in his 60s in good health.

The table lists this clonotype with a few counts. The chain has TRBV11-2 and TRBJ2-1; D gene unclear. V gave up 1 base and J gave up 8 bases, with 12 bases separating them. This CDR3 has 14 amino acids. Germline lookup yields CDR1 SGHAT and CDR2 FQNNGV. The CDR3: CASSLGRPLDEQFF. The CDR3 DNA is TGTGCCAGCAGCTTAGGGCGGCCGCTGGATGAGCAGTTCTTC.

This clonotype was detected only once. At one of its ends the junction is not consistent with the germline gene, which may arise from a read error. The V and J genes are TRBV12-3 or TRBV12-4 and TRBJ1-2; TRBD1 matches 8 bases. The CDR3 runs to 14 residues. DNA for the CDR3: TGTGCCAGCACAGGGGCAGGGGGCGCGTATGGCTCCACCTTC. Amino acids: CASTGAGGAYGSTF.